This T cell receptor beta chain emerged from a study of T cell responses to AZD1222 COVID-19 vaccine. Broader study findings: Reportedly, nearly half the spike-specific TCRs target unmutated variant regions. Most donors were white British and more were female, and clonal diversity was possibly underestimated. Compared with day 0, the breadth and depth of the Spike-specific TCR repertoire rose significantly after two doses of AZD1222. CD4 TCRs linked to vaccination spanned spike, dominating at 160-218 and 743-854.

To note about this clone: Its specificity is unknown.

The table came from immunoSEQ multiplex PCR; TCRdb's copy has only in-frame clones and leaves some out. The table lists some 120,000 clones, 88% of them singletons. Germline V gene lookup returns CDR1 MNHEY and CDR2 SVGAGI. CDR3 length: 15 amino acids. The V segment lost 2 bases and the J segment 7 bases; nucleotides outside the gene matches: 3. This chain joins TRBV6-5 and TRBJ1-6; TRBD1 matches at 9 bases. This specimen was peripheral blood, taken on day 0 of MenACWY control vaccination. This sequence was found in an adult in good health. The CDR3: CASSYLTGGNSPLHF. CDR3 in DNA: TGTGCCAGCAGTTACCTCACAGGGGGCAATTCACCCCTCCACTTT.